Each of the 28 T cell receptor beta chains below was sequenced from the same sample in a study of blood T cell repertoires in COVID-19. The data were produced by immunoSEQ multiplex PCR, yet TCRdb's version contains in-frame clones alone and is incomplete. The sample yields about 270,000 clones, roughly 90% seen once. What was sequenced was PBMCs or T cells enriched from blood (not recorded which). The receptor source for this set is a woman in her 50s who had recovered from COVID-19.

The CDR3 protein is CASSLGWGDSPLHF. DNA of the CDR3: TGTGCCAGCAGCTTAGGGTGGGGGGATTCACCCCTCCACTTT. The chain joins TRBV7-2 to TRBJ1-6; D perhaps matches TRBD1 (5 bases). This CDR3 has 14 residues. V was cut by 1 base and J by 8 bases, with 9 bases left in between. From germline, CDR1 is SGHTA and CDR2 FQGNSA.

This clone was found once. The rearrangement links TRBV7-2 to TRBJ1-2; D is ambiguous. The germline CDR1 and CDR2 sequences are SGHTA and FQGNSA. The CDR3 spans 14 residues. Trimming left V 4 bases short and J 1 base short, with 10 bases between. CDR3 bases: TGTGCCAGCAGCTCCAGAATTCTTAACTATGGCTACACCTTC. Amino acids: CASSSRILNYGYTF.

This chain uses TRBV24-1 with TRBJ1-2; a weak D match, TRBD1 (6 bases). The germline V gene has CDR1 KGHDR and CDR2 SFDVKD. CDR3 length: 12 amino acids. V was trimmed by 6 bases and J by 7 bases, leaving 11 bases between them. The CDR3 DNA follows: TGTGCCACCAGTCTGGGACAACGTGGCTACACCTTC. As protein: CATSLGQRGYTF.

The chain uses TRBV5-1 and TRBJ1-1; 7 bases are shared with TRBD1. V dropped 2 bases and J dropped 1; count of bases not matched to a gene: 2. From germline, CDR1 is SGHRS and CDR2 YFSETQ. The CDR3 sequence is 14 residues long. In nucleotides, the CDR3 is TGCGCCAGCAGCTTCGGGACAGCGAACACTGAAGCTTTCTTT. This sequence encodes CASSFGTANTEAFF.

The V and J genes are TRBV3-1 (or the pseudogene TRBV3-2) and TRBJ2-5; TRBD2 matches 7 bases. V lost 1 base, J lost 3 bases, and 8 bases stayed unmatched. The CDR3 loop spans 16 amino acids. The germline CDR1 and CDR2 sequences are LGHDT and YNNKEL (reference sequence). The CDR3 sequence: CASSQARGGQKETQYF. In DNA form, the CDR3 reads TGTGCCAGCAGCCAAGCCCGGGGAGGGCAAAAAGAGACCCAGTACTTC.

The chain combines TRBV29-1 with TRBJ1-1, with D hard to call. The V gene's germline CDR1 is SQVTM and CDR2 ANQGSEA. The CDR3 has 12 amino acids. V was shortened by 3 bases and J by 6 bases, with 11 bases between the two germline ends. The CDR3 here is CSVDSGWSEAFF. CDR3 coding DNA: TGCAGCGTTGATTCGGGATGGTCTGAAGCTTTCTTT.

The rearrangement uses TRBV9 and TRBJ2-3, with 7 positions matching TRBD2. The length of the CDR3 is 13 residues. Trimming at V came to 6 bases and at J to 2 bases, leaving 3 bases not matched to a gene. CDR1 and CDR2 (germline): SGDLS, YYNGEE. CDR3 sequence: CASTGGITDTQYF. CDR3 bases: TGTGCCAGCACGGGGGGAATCACAGATACGCAGTATTTT.

This rearrangement joins TRBV7-3 to TRBJ2-1; 9 bases align to TRBD2. The V gene end was trimmed by 2 bases and the J gene end by 6 bases; junction bases not matched to a gene: 14. CDR3 length equals 18 residues. In germline, CDR1 is SGHTA, CDR2 FQGTGA. CDR3 sequence (DNA): TGTGCCAGCAGCTTACAGGGGGGGTTACTAGCGGGTGCCAATGAGCAGTTCTTC. It yields the protein CASSLQGGLLAGANEQFF.

The chain links TRBV19 to TRBJ2-7, with 10 bases aligning to TRBD2. V shed 3 bases and J 2 bases; nucleotides not matched to a gene: 4. This CDR3 spans 15 amino acids. Germline V gene lookup returns CDR1 LNHDA and CDR2 SQIVND (reference sequence). CDR3 sequence: CASSMWLAGAYEQYF. The CDR3 region has the DNA TGTGCCAGTAGTATGTGGCTAGCGGGAGCCTACGAGCAGTACTTC.

The rearrangement joins TRBV28 to TRBJ2-3; 7 nucleotides align to TRBD1. From germline, CDR1 is MDHEN and CDR2 SYDVKM. The CDR3 consists of 13 residues. Unmatched junction bases numbered 4, after V lost 4 bases and J lost 6 bases. The CDR3, as DNA: TGTGCCAGCAGTTGGACGGGACAGGATACGCAGTATTTT. Its protein product is CASSWTGQDTQYF.

V usage is TRBV4-2 and J usage is TRBJ1-1; D uncertain. From germline, CDR1 is LGHNA and CDR2 YNFKEQ. Trimming removed 0 bases at V and 10 bases at J, with 12 bases between. This CDR3 is 13 amino acids long. The chain's CDR3 is CASSQDEWETAFF. DNA of the CDR3: TGTGCCAGCAGCCAAGATGAGTGGGAGACAGCTTTCTTT.

The gene calls are TRBV11-2 and TRBJ2-5; 8 bases are a match to TRBD2. Trimming cost V 5 bases and J 5 bases; bases outside gene matches: 13. In germline, CDR1 is SGHAT, CDR2 FQNNGV. This CDR3 comprises 16 residues. CDR3 sequence (DNA): TGTGCCAGCAGCCCTATTCCGGCGGGAGGTACGGAGACCCAGTACTTC. Amino acid sequence: CASSPIPAGGTETQYF. The variable domain in full, with the rest retrieved from reference TRBV11-2 and TRBJ2-5, is EAGVAQSPRYKIIEKRQSVAFWCNPISGHATLYWYQQILGQGPKLLIQFQNNGVVDDSQLPKDRFSAERLKGVDSTLKIQPAKLEDSAVYLCASSPIPAGGTETQYFGPGTRLLVL.

The chain recombines TRBV11-2 with TRBJ2-7; perhaps TRBD2 as D (6 bases). Germline lookup yields CDR1 SGHAT and CDR2 FQNNGV. The germline V and J ends were trimmed by 4 bases and 2 bases, with 9 bases remaining between them. The CDR3 extends over 13 amino acids. The chain's CDR3 is CASSSGGAYEQYF. The CDR3 nucleotides read TGTGCCAGCAGCTCTGGCGGGGCCTACGAGCAGTACTTC.

The chain combines TRBV4-1 with TRBJ2-3; 13 positions match TRBD2. Germline CDR1 reads MGHRA; CDR2 reads YSYEKL. The V gene end was trimmed by 1 base and the J gene end by 6 bases; junction bases not matched to a gene: 10. The CDR3 totals 18 residues. CDR3 region: CASSQVPLLAGGPDTQYF. The CDR3 coding sequence is TGCGCCAGCAGCCAAGTGCCACTACTAGCGGGAGGGCCCGATACGCAGTATTTT.

This chain links TRBV5-1 with TRBJ1-6; D is perhaps TRBD1 (5 bases). Trimming took 1 base from V and 6 from J, leaving 11 bases between them. CDR3 length: 15 amino acids. Germline-derived CDR1 and CDR2 are SGHRS and YFSETQ. CDR3 nucleotides: TGCGCCAGCAGCTTGCCCGGGACTAGTAATTCACCCCTCCACTTT. It translates to CASSLPGTSNSPLHF.

CDR3: CASSIGVAGNQPQHF. DNA of the CDR3: TGTGCCAGTAGTATAGGGGTAGCGGGCAATCAGCCCCAGCATTTT. V is TRBV19 and J is TRBJ1-5; D ambiguous. Trimming removed 1 base from V and 2 bases from J, with 9 bases in between. CDR1 and CDR2 (germline): LNHDA, SQIVND (reference sequence). The CDR3 sequence is 15 residues long.

The chain uses TRBV24-1 and TRBJ1-1, with 9 bases identical to TRBD1. Trimming took 4 bases from V and 0 from J; bases not matched to a gene: 8. Germline values: CDR1 KGHDR, CDR2 SFDVKD. This CDR3 has 17 amino acids. The CDR3 sequence: CATSEGGTGIMNTEAFF. Written as DNA, the CDR3 is TGTGCCACCAGTGAGGGAGGGACAGGGATTATGAACACTGAAGCTTTCTTT.

The chain couples TRBV14 to TRBJ1-1; D not certain. In germline, CDR1 is SGHDN, CDR2 FVKESK. This CDR3 has 13 residues. The V end lost 4 bases, the J end lost 0 bases, and 6 bases lay between the germline ends. The CDR3 sequence is CASSRDMNTEAFF. The CDR3 nucleotides are TGTGCCAGCAGCCGAGATATGAACACTGAAGCTTTCTTT.

This rearrangement joins TRBV24-1 to TRBJ2-5, with D possibly matching TRBD2 (6 bases). The germline V gene encodes CDR1 KGHDR and CDR2 SFDVKD. There are 15 residues in the CDR3. Trimming took 5 bases from V and 3 from J, leaving 15 bases between them. The CDR3 reads CATSGKSGLEETQYF. In DNA form, the CDR3 reads TGTGCCACCAGTGGGAAAAGCGGGCTTGAAGAGACCCAGTACTTC.

The chain has TRBV4-3 and TRBJ1-2; no clear D. Trimming shortened V by 1 base and J by 8 bases, and 14 bases separated the two germline ends. The germline V gene has CDR1 LGHNA and CDR2 YSLEER. The CDR3 extends over 14 amino acids. The CDR3 DNA is TGCGCCAGCAGCCAAGCGAGACCTTGGGAGGGCTACACCTTC. Protein: CASSQARPWEGYTF.

This clone showed up just a few times. The chain employs TRBV29-1 and TRBJ1-1; unclear D gene. Germline V gene sequence: CDR1 SQVTM, CDR2 ANQGSEA. The CDR3 is 11 residues long. Trimming took off 4 bases at V and 5 bases at J, with 8 bases between the two ends. CDR3 bases: TGCAGCGTTGGGTTCGGGACTGAAGCTTTCTTT. Encoded protein: CSVGFGTEAFF.

The J gene is TRBJ1-1, the V gene TRBV6-5; D may be TRBD1 (5 bases). Germline V gives CDR1 MNHEY, CDR2 SVGAGI. Trimming cost V 4 bases and J 1 base, with 13 bases left between them. This CDR3 is built from 15 residues. The CDR3 loop is CASSSLTVPNTEAFF. The CDR3 region has the DNA TGTGCCAGCAGTTCCTTGACAGTTCCGAACACTGAAGCTTTCTTT.

For this clone: Other DNA sequences in the sample encode the same CDR3. The chain is built from TRBV5-1 and TRBJ2-3; TRBD2 might be the D (5 bases). CDR1 is SGHRS and CDR2 is YFSETQ in the germline V gene. The CDR3 runs 14 residues. Trimming left V 4 bases short and J 4 bases short, with 13 bases between. CDR3 sequence reads: CASSLGLEADTQYF. CDR3 sequence (DNA): TGCGCCAGCAGCCTAGGACTGGAAGCAGATACGCAGTATTTT.

This clone was observed at least ten times. The chain employs TRBV30 and TRBJ2-2; D remains ambiguous. The CDR3 has 14 amino acids. Looked up from germline, CDR1 is GTSNPN and CDR2 is SVGIG (reference sequence). V gave up 0 bases and J gave up 3 bases, with 8 bases separating them. The CDR3 protein is CAWSVFTDTGELFF. The CDR3 DNA sequence: TGTGCCTGGAGTGTATTCACGGACACCGGGGAGCTGTTTTTT. The full variable domain, rest sourced from reference TRBV30 and TRBJ2-2, is SQTIHQWPATLVQPVGSPLSLECTVEGTSNPNLYWYRQAAGRGLQLLFYSVGIGQISSEVPQNLSASRPQDRQFILSSKKLLLSDSGFYLCAWSVFTDTGELFFGEGSRLTVL.

The V call is TRBV5-8, the J call TRBJ2-1; 10 nucleotides line up with TRBD2. This CDR3 has 19 amino acids. V dropped 0 bases and J dropped 6; count of bases not matched to a gene: 15. CDR1 SGHTS and CDR2 YDEGEE come from the germline V gene. The CDR3 protein is CASSLVGLAGVIGGNEQFF. For the CDR3, the DNA is TGTGCCAGCAGCTTGGTGGGGCTAGCGGGAGTTATAGGAGGCAATGAGCAGTTCTTC.

The chain combines TRBV15 with TRBJ2-2, with TRBD1 matching over 8 bases. With V trimmed by 3 bases and J by 7 bases, 4 bases remained unmatched. Germline values: CDR1 LNHNV, CDR2 YYDKDF (reference sequence). The CDR3 sequence is 14 residues long. The CDR3 DNA reads TGTGCCACCAGCAGGACAGGGGATGGCGGGGAGCTGTTTTTT. It translates to CATSRTGDGGELFF.

CDR3 sequence (DNA): TGTGCCACGCAAGCTAGCGGGAGGACAGGGGAGACCCAGTACTTC. Amino acid sequence: CATQASGRTGETQYF. This chain connects TRBV15 to TRBJ2-5; 11 positions match TRBD2. The CDR3 runs 15 residues. Per the germline V gene, CDR1 is LNHNV and CDR2 is YYDKDF (reference sequence). V dropped 9 bases and J dropped 5; count of bases not matched to a gene: 11.

V gene TRBV2 combines with J gene TRBJ2-2; TRBD1 matches 8 bases. Per the germline V gene, CDR1 is SNHLY and CDR2 is FYNNEI. J was trimmed by 4 bases and V by 5 bases; bases with no gene match: 6. This CDR3 is 15 amino acids long. CDR3 coding DNA: TGTGCCAGCAGTAGGGCAGGGGGCAGCACCGGGGAGCTGTTTTTT. It yields the protein CASSRAGGSTGELFF.